This TCR beta chain was captured by sequencing in a study of T cells in localized non-small cell lung cancer. General study points: Uninvolved nearby lung showed the greatest T cell clonality, exceeding that found in tumor. A median of approximately 57 clones ranked among the top 100 in tumor appeared in adjacent lung. Sequencing was restricted to one tumor region; therefore, heterogeneity remains possible.

The CDR3 length is 17 residues. From germline, CDR1 is SGHAT and CDR2 FQDESV (reference sequence). The V gene lost 3 bases and the J gene lost 5 bases, with 20 bases spanning the gap. Generated by immunoSEQ multiplex PCR, the TCRdb table keeps only in-frame clones and is missing some. This table holds 52,000 or so clones, 70% to 90% found once. This clone was observed a single time. The antigen is not known. V gene TRBV11-1 combines with J gene TRBJ2-1; D ambiguous. The starting material was peripheral blood, obtained before any cancer treatment. The receptor was derived from a male donor aged 60 or over with stage III squamous cell lung carcinoma. DNA of the CDR3: TGTGCCAGCAGCTTGGTCGTGCATATTAACCGCCACAATGAGCAGTTCTTC. Translated, it gives CASSLVVHINRHNEQFF.